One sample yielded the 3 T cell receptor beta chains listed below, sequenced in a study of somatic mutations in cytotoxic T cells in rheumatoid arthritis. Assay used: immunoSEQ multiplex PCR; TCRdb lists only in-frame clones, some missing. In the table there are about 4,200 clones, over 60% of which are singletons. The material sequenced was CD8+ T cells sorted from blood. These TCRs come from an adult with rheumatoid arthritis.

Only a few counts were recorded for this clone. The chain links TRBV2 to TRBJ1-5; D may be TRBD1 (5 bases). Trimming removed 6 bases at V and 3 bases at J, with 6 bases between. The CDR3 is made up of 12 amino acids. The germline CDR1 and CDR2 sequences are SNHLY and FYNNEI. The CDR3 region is CASRGDNQPQHF. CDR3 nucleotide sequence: TGTGCCAGCAGAGGGGACAATCAGCCCCAGCATTTT.

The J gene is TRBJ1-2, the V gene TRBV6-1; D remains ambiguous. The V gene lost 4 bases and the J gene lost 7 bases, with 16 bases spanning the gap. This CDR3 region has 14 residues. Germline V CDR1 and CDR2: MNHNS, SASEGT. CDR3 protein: CASSASLEGVGYTF. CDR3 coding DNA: TGTGCCAGCAGTGCCTCCCTCGAGGGAGTTGGCTACACCTTC.

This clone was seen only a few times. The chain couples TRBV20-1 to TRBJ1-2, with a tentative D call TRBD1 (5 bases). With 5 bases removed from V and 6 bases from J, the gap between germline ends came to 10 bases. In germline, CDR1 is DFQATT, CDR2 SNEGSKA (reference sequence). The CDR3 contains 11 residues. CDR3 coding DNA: TGCAGTGCTCCGCAGGGAAATGGCTACACCTTC. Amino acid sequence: CSAPQGNGYTF.